Sequencing of this T cell receptor (beta chain) was carried out in a study of PD-1 blockade in mismatch repair-deficient tumors. The germline CDR1 and CDR2 sequences are SGHTA and FQGNSA. The CDR3 covers 13 residues. The germline V and J ends were trimmed by 7 bases and 3 bases, with 12 bases remaining between them. Clones were read by immunoSEQ multiplex PCR, and TCRdb kept only the in-frame ones, dropping some. The sample yields around 130,000 clones, approximately 91% seen once. Sequencing used peripheral blood, obtained almost 74 weeks after starting pembrolizumab. The rearrangement uses TRBV7-2 and TRBJ1-2; D may be TRBD1 (6 bases). This TCR was sampled from an adult with mismatch repair-deficient cancer. The CDR3 DNA reads as TGTGCCAGCACCCCCGGACAGTACTATGGCTACACCTTC. Amino acids: CASTPGQYYGYTF. The full variable domain, with the rest looked up from reference TRBV7-2 and TRBJ1-2, is GAGVSQSPSNKVTEKGKDVELRCDPISGHTALYWYRQSLGQGLEFLIYFQGNSAPDKSGLPSDRFSAERTGGSVSTLTIQRTQQEDSAVYLCASTPGQYYGYTFGSGTRLTVV.